A selection of T cell receptor beta chains follows, all from one sample in a study of T cell repertoires in cytomegalovirus infection. TCRdb re-called the reads with MiXCR, one entry per CDR3 protein. Of about 830,000 distinct CDR3 sequences in the sample, approximately 32% were seen once. No cognate antigen is known for these TCRs. The specimen comprised cultured CD8+ T cells from PBMCs, sampled from culture after CMV antigen stimulation. The receptors shown here come from a human donor in good health (CMV status not recorded). Some clones in this sample may be carry-over from other donors' samples. Both conserved end residues are part of each CDR3. D genes are given only for firm matches. Not all rows give a size; the values are once, few, many and, for expanded clones, a class.

cdr3_nt | cdr3_aa | d_call | clone_size | j_call | v_call
TGTGCCAGCAGTTTTCCGGGACTAGCGGAAGAGACCCAGTACTTC | CASSFPGLAEETQYF | TRBD2 | - | TRBJ2-5 | TRBV6-2/TRBV6-3
TGTGCCAGCAGTCGTCTGGGACTAGCGGGGGGGCCTGATAATGAGCAGTTCTTC | CASSRLGLAGGPDNEQFF | TRBD2 | few | TRBJ2-1 | TRBV28
TGTGCCAGCAGTGAATATGCAGTTGCTAACTATGGCTACACCTTC | CASSEYAVANYGYTF | - | once | TRBJ1-2 | TRBV6-1
TGTGCCAACAGCCATTCAGCCTCGGGCACCGGGGAGCTGTTTTTT | CANSHSASGTGELFF | - | - | TRBJ2-2 | TRBV14
TGTGCCAGTAGTATCTATGGGGGCGTCCTATTCAATGAGCAGTTCTTC | CASSIYGGVLFNEQFF | - | - | TRBJ2-1 | TRBV19
TGTGCCAGCAGTTTATACCAGCCCCCGAACACCGGGGAGCTGTTTTTT | CASSLYQPPNTGELFF | - | - | TRBJ2-2 | TRBV27
TGTGCCAGCAGTCAACAGCCGAACACCGGGGAGCTGTTTTTT | CASSQQPNTGELFF | - | few | TRBJ2-2 | TRBV6-5
TGCGCCAGCAGCCTTACCCGGGAAGACCTGCGGGGGAAGACTGAAGCTTTCTTT | CASSLTREDLRGKTEAFF | - | - | TRBJ1-1 | TRBV4-1
TGCAGCGTTAGGGGGAACTATGGCTACACCTTC | CSVRGNYGYTF | - | few | TRBJ1-2 | TRBV29-1
TGTGCCAGCAGTGAATATTTCCGGACAGGGGGCAGAACAGATACGCAGTATTTT | CASSEYFRTGGRTDTQYF | TRBD1 | few | TRBJ2-3 | TRBV25-1
TGTGCCAGCACTCCTAGAGGGGGCGCGGGCGGGGAGCTGTTTTTT | CASTPRGGAGGELFF | TRBD1 | few | TRBJ2-2 | TRBV7-8
TGTGCCAGCAGAACTCTGGGGGGACGCGAGACCCAGTACTTC | CASRTLGGRETQYF | - | few | TRBJ2-5 | TRBV6-1
TGCAGCGTTGAAGATCTCGAGGTCTCCTACAATGAGCAGTTCTTC | CSVEDLEVSYNEQFF | - | - | TRBJ2-1 | TRBV29-1
TGTGCCAGCAGTTTAATTGGCGGGGGGATCACAGATACGCAGTATTTT | CASSLIGGGITDTQYF | TRBD2 | few | TRBJ2-3 | TRBV27
TGCGCCAGCAGCCAAGGCTTTGTAGATACGCAGTATTTT | CASSQGFVDTQYF | - | few | TRBJ2-3 | TRBV4-3
TGTGCCAGCAGTACCGGGGGGCTTAGGGACAATGAGCAGTTCTTC | CASSTGGLRDNEQFF | - | - | TRBJ2-1 | TRBV6-5
TGTGCCAGCAGTTTAGGCGATGCCACCGGGGAGCTGTTTTTT | CASSLGDATGELFF | - | - | TRBJ2-2 | TRBV12-3/TRBV12-4
TGTGCCAGCAGTTTTCCTAGCAACTATGGCTACACCTTC | CASSFPSNYGYTF | - | few | TRBJ1-2 | TRBV27
TGTGCCACCAGCAGAGATCTCTTAGGGGGAGAGACCCAGTACTTC | CATSRDLLGGETQYF | - | - | TRBJ2-5 | TRBV15
TGTGCCAGCAGCCTGGGGTCTGATTCGACAGCGAACACTGAAGCTTCCTTT | CASSLGSDSTANTEASF | - | - | TRBJ1-1 | TRBV7-9
TGTGCCAGCACCCCGTACCGGGACAGCGAAACGCTAGAGACCCAGTACTTC | CASTPYRDSETLETQYF | TRBD1 | many | TRBJ2-5 | TRBV7-8
TGCAGTGCTAGAGATGTGGGGGACAGGGGGACCATTAACTATGGCTACACCTTC | CSARDVGDRGTINYGYTF | TRBD1 | - | TRBJ1-2 | TRBV20-1
TGTGCCAGCAGGCCGGGACAGGCCTCCTACGAGCAGTACTTC | CASRPGQASYEQYF | TRBD1 | - | TRBJ2-7 | TRBV12-3/TRBV12-4
TGTGCCAGCAGTTCCCCTAGGACAGGGGCATCAGATACGCAGTATTTT | CASSSPRTGASDTQYF | TRBD1 | - | TRBJ2-3 | TRBV6-5
TGCGCCAGCAGCCAAGATTTCGGGGGCAATCAGCCCCAGCATTTT | CASSQDFGGNQPQHF | - | - | TRBJ1-5 | TRBV4-1
TGTGCCATCAGTGAGGTAGCAGGGGACCGCACAGATACGCAGTATTTT | CAISEVAGDRTDTQYF | - | few | TRBJ2-3 | TRBV10-3
TGTGCCAGCAGTTTAAGTTTTAGCTCCTATAATTCACCCCTCCACTTT | CASSLSFSSYNSPLHF | - | - | TRBJ1-6 | TRBV27
TGCAGCGTCAACACTATTCGACAGGGGAAGGACACTGAAGCTTTCTTT | CSVNTIRQGKDTEAFF | TRBD1 | few | TRBJ1-1 | TRBV29-1
TGTGCCAGCAGCCCGCTACGGCGCACAGATACGCAGTATTTT | CASSPLRRTDTQYF | - | few | TRBJ2-3 | TRBV7-9
TGTGCCAGCACCACTGGAGATGGGGAAGCCTACAATGAGCAGTTCTTC | CASTTGDGEAYNEQFF | - | few | TRBJ2-1 | TRBV5-5
TGTGCCAGCAGCCAGGAAAGCGGGGCCAACTCCTACGAGCAGTACTTC | CASSQESGANSYEQYF | TRBD2 | few | TRBJ2-7 | TRBV4-2
TGTGCCAGCAGCCTAATCAACGACAGGAGCTCCTATAATTCACCCCTCCACTTT | CASSLINDRSSYNSPLHF | - | few | TRBJ1-6 | TRBV7-8
TGCGCCAGCAGCCAAGATCGGGGTATGACCCGTGGCTACACCTTC | CASSQDRGMTRGYTF | - | once | TRBJ1-2 | TRBV4-3
TGTGCCAGCAGCCAAGTAGGGACAGGAGGCGGAAAACTGTTTTTT | CASSQVGTGGGKLFF | TRBD1 | once | TRBJ1-4 | TRBV3-1
TGTGCCAGCAGTGATCAGGGGGCCGGGGAGCTGTTTTTT | CASSDQGAGELFF | TRBD1 | many | TRBJ2-2 | TRBV27
TGTGCCAGCACTGCGAATGGGAATGAGCAGTTCTTC | CASTANGNEQFF | - | - | TRBJ2-1 | TRBV5-5
TGTGCCAGTAGCTGGAGGGTGGCTGCAGGGGCTGGAACTGAAGCTTTCTTT | CASSWRVAAGAGTEAFF | - | few | TRBJ1-1 | TRBV19
TGTGCCAGCAGCCTGGACTATTACGAGCAGTACTTC | CASSLDYYEQYF | - | many | TRBJ2-7 | TRBV12-3/TRBV12-4
TGTGCCAGCACCGGAGGGTGGGCAGGGAACCAAGAGACCCAGTACTTC | CASTGGWAGNQETQYF | - | - | TRBJ2-5 | TRBV7-6
TGTGCCAGCAGTGAAATTAGGACAGAAAAAGCTTTCTTT | CASSEIRTEKAFF | - | - | TRBJ1-1 | TRBV6-1
TGCGCCAGCAGCCAAGGAGTCGGGGGCACCGGGGAGCTGTTTTTT | CASSQGVGGTGELFF | - | few | TRBJ2-2 | TRBV4-3
TGTGCCAGCAGCTCCTTAGCGGGGGTAAGAGTGGATACGCAGTATTTT | CASSSLAGVRVDTQYF | TRBD2 | many | TRBJ2-3 | TRBV7-6